This T cell receptor (beta chain) was sequenced in a study of technical replicates of blood from a few donors. Assay: immunoSEQ multiplex PCR; the TCRdb copy retains only in-frame clones and omits some. The data contain roughly 79,000 clones, nearly 97% of them singletons. The CDR3 loop spans 15 amino acids. The germline gives CDR1 MNHEY, CDR2 SMNVEV (reference sequence). V dropped 1 base and J dropped 3; count of bases not matched to a gene: 6. This chain joins TRBV27 and TRBJ2-7; TRBD2 agrees at 7 bases. Sequencing was done on a sample of T cells isolated from PBMCs. This receptor was taken from a human donor in good health. CDR3 in amino acids: CASSLYGGGSYEQYF. In nucleotides, the CDR3 is TGTGCCAGCAGTTTATATGGGGGGGGGAGCTACGAGCAGTACTTC.